The 15 T cell receptor beta chains below come from one sample, sequenced in a study of blood T cell repertoires in COVID-19. The protocol was immunoSEQ multiplex PCR, while the TCRdb copy is restricted to in-frame clones and leaves out a portion. The sample consists of about 240,000 clones, 84% of them appearing once. The sample consisted of peripheral blood. The receptor source for this set is a man aged 50 to 60 with acute or convalescent COVID-19.

This clone came up once. The chain couples TRBV5-1 to TRBJ1-1, with 10 nucleotides matching TRBD1. From germline, CDR1 is SGHRS and CDR2 YFSETQ. V trimming: 0 bases; J trimming: 0 bases; junction bases outside the gene matches: 8. The CDR3 is 18 residues long. CDR3: CASSLARGTGAVNTEAFF. The CDR3 DNA is TGCGCCAGCAGCTTGGCCCGCGGGACAGGGGCTGTGAACACTGAAGCTTTCTTT.

The chain is built from TRBV2 and TRBJ1-1, with D possibly TRBD1 on 5 matching bases. V lost 3 bases and J 4 bases, leaving 9 bases between the germline ends. This CDR3 has 13 residues. Germline V gene lookup returns CDR1 SNHLY and CDR2 FYNNEI. This CDR3 is CASSDRVGTEAFF. The CDR3 bases are TGTGCCAGCAGTGACAGGGTGGGCACTGAAGCTTTCTTT.

This chain connects TRBV2 to TRBJ2-7, with 9 bases fitting TRBD1. Trimming at V came to 4 bases and at J to 7 bases, leaving 8 bases not matched to a gene. Germline loops: CDR1 SNHLY, CDR2 FYNNEI. This CDR3 comprises 14 residues. Here the CDR3 DNA reads TGTGCCAGCAGTGCCGGGACAGGGATGGGGGAGCAGTACTTC. It codes for CASSAGTGMGEQYF.

The J gene is TRBJ2-1, the V gene TRBV19; D might be TRBD1 (6 bases). Germline values: CDR1 LNHDA, CDR2 SQIVND (reference sequence). The CDR3 contains 12 residues. The ends were cut back, 5 bases at V and 8 bases at J, with 10 bases in the middle. The CDR3 region is CASSYRVDEQFF. CDR3 DNA sequence: TGTGCCAGTAGTTACAGGGTCGATGAGCAGTTCTTC.

This clone was counted between two and nine times. The chain carries TRBV6-6 and TRBJ2-5; D not certain. The CDR3 contains 11 residues. Germline V gene data show CDR1 as MNHNY and CDR2 as SVGAGI (reference sequence). With 4 bases removed from V and 2 bases from J, the gap between germline ends came to 2 bases. CDR3 in amino acids: CASSSQETQYF. The CDR3 DNA is TGTGCCAGCAGTTCACAAGAGACCCAGTACTTC.

This clone showed up just once. A junction end diverges from the germline sequence, so it may reflect a read error. The chain employs TRBV7-9 and TRBJ2-6; weak D call: TRBD1 (5 bases). The V gene's germline CDR1 is SEHNR and CDR2 FQNEAQ (reference sequence). The CDR3 runs to 12 residues. The CDR3 loop is CASSDSWGPLSF. The CDR3 nucleotides are TGTGCCAGCAGCGACAGTTGGGGTCCCCTGTCTTTC.

This chain connects TRBV5-1 to TRBJ1-1; D unclear. The CDR3 consists of 11 residues. The germline V gene encodes CDR1 SGHRS and CDR2 YFSETQ. Trimming stripped 0 bases from V and 7 bases from J, with 4 bases between. CDR3 residues: CASSLDSEAFF. The DNA for the CDR3 is TGCGCCAGCAGCTTGGACAGTGAAGCTTTCTTT.

The chain has TRBV18 and TRBJ1-2; tentative D call: TRBD1 (5 bases). Germline CDR1 KGHSH, CDR2 LQKENI. V lost 0 bases to trimming and J lost 10 bases, with 15 bases between them. This CDR3 spans 14 amino acids. The CDR3 loop is CASSPPGRGGYYTF. In DNA form, the CDR3 reads TGTGCCAGCTCACCACCGGGGAGGGGAGGATACTACACCTTC.

The V gene is TRBV7-9, the J gene TRBJ1-6, with TRBD1 matching over 9 bases. The CDR3 runs 15 residues. V shed 3 bases, J shed 5 bases, and the junction held 2 bases outside the gene matches. Germline CDR1 SEHNR, CDR2 FQNEAQ (reference sequence). The CDR3 loop is CASSFRQGDNSPLHF. Written as DNA, the CDR3 is TGTGCCAGCAGCTTCCGACAGGGGGATAATTCACCCCTCCACTTT.

This clone showed up just a few times. DNA of the CDR3: TGTGCCAGCAGCCGTACAGGGGCGGATTCACCCCTCCACTTT. Translating gives CASSRTGADSPLHF. The chain employs TRBV13 and TRBJ1-6; 7 nucleotides match TRBD1. The CDR3 totals 14 residues. V lost 5 bases to trimming and J lost 8 bases; unmatched junction nucleotides: 6. Germline CDR1 is PRHDT and CDR2 is FYEKMQ (reference sequence).

This clone was counted only a few times. The rearrangement links TRBV5-1 to TRBJ1-1; D gene uncertain. Germline lookup yields CDR1 SGHRS and CDR2 YFSETQ. The CDR3 has 16 amino acids. Trimming shortened V by 0 bases and J by 6 bases, and 18 bases separated the two germline ends. Written as DNA, the CDR3 is TGCGCCAGCAGCTTGGGCCTCAAGAGCTCAGGCGCTGAAGCTTTCTTT. This translates into CASSLGLKSSGAEAFF.

This clone was seen at least ten times. V and J are TRBV5-8 and TRBJ2-2, with D tentatively TRBD2 (6 bases). Trimming removed 0 bases from V and 1 base from J, with 16 bases in between. The CDR3 is 18 amino acids. Germline assignment: CDR1 SGHTS and CDR2 YDEGEE. Here the CDR3 reads CASSLARGREENTGELFF. CDR3 DNA: TGTGCCAGCAGCTTGGCCCGGGGAAGGGAGGAGAACACCGGGGAGCTGTTTTTT.

The chain is built from TRBV4-1 and TRBJ2-7, with D maybe TRBD2 (6 bases). This CDR3 has 14 residues. V lost 1 base and J lost 5, with 12 bases in between. CDR1 MGHRA and CDR2 YSYEKL come from the germline V gene. DNA for the CDR3: TGCGCCAGCAGCCAAGGGGAGGTGTTCAACGAGCAGTACTTC. This gives the protein CASSQGEVFNEQYF.

This clone was counted only a few times. This rearrangement joins TRBV6-5 to TRBJ2-7; perhaps TRBD2 as D (6 bases). The CDR3 totals 15 residues. Trimming cost V 2 bases and J 3 bases, with 14 bases left between them. Per germline, CDR1 MNHEY and CDR2 SVGAGI. In nucleotides, the CDR3 is TGTGCCAGCAGTTACGGCGGGACCCTAGGCTACGAGCAGTACTTC. Residues: CASSYGGTLGYEQYF.

The rearrangement links TRBV18 to TRBJ2-7; 7 positions agree with TRBD1. J gave up 6 bases and V 1 base, and 9 bases lay outside the gene matches. Germline assignment: CDR1 KGHSH and CDR2 LQKENI. The CDR3 consists of 15 residues. DNA for the CDR3: TGTGCCAGCTCACCACTCCGGGACAGCGAGGTCGAGCAGTACTTC. Translating gives CASSPLRDSEVEQYF.